Listed here are 13 T cell receptor beta chains from one sample, sequenced in a study of T cell responses to AZD1222 COVID-19 vaccine. Here immunoSEQ multiplex PCR was the method, and the copy in TCRdb shows in-frame clones only, minus some. This sample has 90,000 to 120,000 clones, with approximately 86% found just once. Sequencing was performed on peripheral blood, taken 28 days after the second dose of the MenACWY control vaccine. These receptors originate from an adult who received the MenACWY meningococcal vaccine as a control.

The gene calls are TRBV6-6 and TRBJ1-6, with D maybe TRBD1 (5 bases). Germline V gene data show CDR1 as MNHNY and CDR2 as SVGAGI (reference sequence). The CDR3 has 15 amino acids. V was trimmed by 5 bases and J by 8 bases, leaving 16 bases between them. The CDR3 sequence is CASSPTGTNYSPLHF. In DNA form, the CDR3 reads TGTGCCAGCAGTCCAACCGGGACTAACTATTCACCCCTCCACTTT.

The chain carries TRBV6-2 or TRBV6-3 and TRBJ2-1, with D hard to call. Trimming removed 4 bases from V and 0 bases from J, with 16 bases in between. This CDR3 has 17 residues. Germline values: CDR1 MNHEY, CDR2 SVGEGT. CDR3 DNA sequence: TGTGCCAGCAGTTCCCCTCGCCATTTGGGCTCCTACAATGAGCAGTTCTTC. Translation: CASSSPRHLGSYNEQFF.

This clone turned up a few times. V and J are TRBV27 and TRBJ2-1; 7 bases are shared with TRBD2. Trimming cost V 0 bases and J 0 bases; bases outside gene matches: 2. CDR1 and CDR2 from the germline V gene are MNHEY and SMNVEV (reference sequence). The CDR3 covers 16 residues. In nucleotides, the CDR3 is TGTGCCAGCAGTTTATCGCGGGGGACCTCCTACAATGAGCAGTTCTTC. Encoded protein: CASSLSRGTSYNEQFF.

This rearrangement joins TRBV16 to TRBJ1-2; 12 nucleotides line up with TRBD1. CDR3 length: 18 residues. J was trimmed by 4 bases and V by 5 bases; bases with no gene match: 14. Germline V gene lookup returns CDR1 KGHSY and CDR2 FQNENV. The CDR3 coding sequence is TGTGCCAGCAGCGAAAGCGTCTCCGGGACAGGGGGCCGCTATGGCTACACCTTC. Protein product: CASSESVSGTGGRYGYTF.

This rearrangement joins TRBV7-9 to TRBJ1-2; D unclear. The germline CDR1 and CDR2 sequences are SEHNR and FQNEAQ (reference sequence). This CDR3 has 16 amino acids. V was trimmed by 5 bases and J by 0 bases, leaving 16 bases between them. The DNA of the CDR3 is TGTGCCAGCAGCCGCGTCGCCAGGAGCCCTAACTATGGCTACACCTTC. This sequence encodes CASSRVARSPNYGYTF.

The chain joins TRBV5-4 to TRBJ2-7; perhaps TRBD1 as D (6 bases). Trimming took off 3 bases at V and 10 bases at J, with 20 bases between the two ends. This CDR3 has 14 amino acids. The germline V gene has CDR1 SGHNT and CDR2 YYREEE (reference sequence). In nucleotides, the CDR3 is TGTGCCAGCAGCTCCTCCGGGACACCTTTCACCCAGTACTTC. This gives the protein CASSSSGTPFTQYF. The full variable domain, rest sourced from reference TRBV5-4 and TRBJ2-7, is ETGVTQSPTHLIKTRGQQVTLRCSSQSGHNTVSWYQQALGQGPQFIFQYYREEENGRGNFPPRFSGLQFPNYSSELNVNALELDDSALYLCASSSSGTPFTQYFGPGTRLTVT.

CDR3 in amino acids: CASSSHGPTGELFF. The CDR3 DNA is TGTGCCAGCAGTTCTCACGGGCCCACCGGGGAGCTGTTTTTT. The V gene is TRBV2, the J gene TRBJ2-2; no definite D call. Germline CDR1 is SNHLY and CDR2 is FYNNEI. The CDR3 is 14 amino acids. The V gene lost 5 bases and the J gene lost 4 bases, with 11 bases spanning the gap.

CDR3 in DNA: TGTGCCAGCAGTTCAGACATACGTTCAGGAAACACCATATATTTT. Encoded protein: CASSSDIRSGNTIYF. The chain uses TRBV6-6 and TRBJ1-3; no clear D. V dropped 4 bases and J dropped 4 bases, with 14 bases sitting between them. The germline V gene encodes CDR1 MNHNY and CDR2 SVGAGI (reference sequence). CDR3 size: 15 residues.

The chain has TRBV4-3 and TRBJ1-5; D gene unclear. Trimming left V 3 bases short and J 0 bases short, with 21 bases between. In germline, CDR1 is LGHNA, CDR2 YSLEER. The CDR3 has 19 residues. The CDR3 sequence: CASSHNEPGKGDSNQPQHF. The CDR3 region has the DNA TGCGCCAGCAGCCACAATGAACCCGGGAAGGGAGATAGCAATCAGCCCCAGCATTTT.

V usage is TRBV4-1 and J usage is TRBJ1-2; D is possibly TRBD1 (5 bases). This CDR3 is 15 amino acids long. V was trimmed by 2 bases and J by 0 bases, leaving 10 bases between them. CDR1 is MGHRA, CDR2 YSYEKL, per germline. Here the CDR3 reads CASSQSRETNYGYTF. The DNA of the CDR3 is TGCGCCAGCAGCCAATCCAGGGAAACTAACTATGGCTACACCTTC.

The chain carries TRBV5-1 and TRBJ2-3, with 8 bases identical to TRBD2. CDR3 size: 15 residues. Germline CDR1 SGHRS, CDR2 YFSETQ. V dropped 4 bases and J dropped 3; count of bases not matched to a gene: 7. The CDR3 DNA follows: TGCGCCAGCAGCGAGAATACGGGGGGGACAGATACGCAGTATTTT. Translated, it gives CASSENTGGTDTQYF.

The chain carries TRBV9 and TRBJ1-1; D might be TRBD1 (5 bases). CDR3 length: 14 residues. V gave up 2 bases and J gave up 1 base, with 9 bases separating them. In germline, CDR1 is SGDLS, CDR2 YYNGEE. CDR3 protein: CASSVGGANTEAFF. The CDR3 coding sequence is TGTGCCAGCAGCGTCGGAGGGGCGAACACTGAAGCTTTCTTT.

The chain is built from TRBV7-3 and TRBJ2-2; TRBD2 is a possible D gene (7 bases). This CDR3 is 13 amino acids long. Germline lookup yields CDR1 SGHTA and CDR2 FQGTGA. The germline V and J ends were trimmed by 6 bases and 6 bases, with 11 bases remaining between them. The CDR3 DNA follows: TGTGCCAGCAGGCCCGGGGGGCCCGGGGAGCTGTTTTTT. This encodes CASRPGGPGELFF.